This is a list of T cell receptor beta chains from one sample in a study of cytomegalovirus exposure and HLA in healthy donors. The table came from immunoSEQ multiplex PCR; TCRdb's copy has only in-frame clones and leaves some out. In the table there are 55,000 to 70,000 clones, around four fifths of which are singletons. Sequencing was performed on PBMCs. The source is a male donor in good health and CMV-seropositive. CDR3s include the opening cysteine and the closing phenylalanine or tryptophan. A D gene is named only where the DNA matches it firmly. The size field is filled for only some rows; it gives once, few, many or a size class.

TRBD1 | TRBJ1-4 | TRBV28 | - | CASSSDRAANEKLFF | TGTGCCAGCAGTTCTGACAGGGCGGCTAATGAAAAACTGTTTTTT
- | TRBJ2-7 | TRBV11-1 | - | CASSPDRTEQYF | TGTGCCAGCAGCCCCGACAGGACCGAGCAGTACTTC
- | TRBJ2-2 | TRBV13 | few | CASSSRGFYGSSGELFF | TGTGCCAGCAGCTCTCGGGGGTTTTATGGGTCTTCCGGGGAGCTGTTTTTT
- | TRBJ2-7 | TRBV6-6 | - | CASRGDFSYEQYF | TGTGCCAGCAGGGGGGACTTTTCCTACGAGCAGTACTTC
TRBD1 | TRBJ2-7 | TRBV19 | - | CASSTQGSYEQYF | TGTGCCAGTAGTACACAGGGGTCCTACGAGCAGTACTTC
- | TRBJ1-1 | TRBV6-6 | few | CASTTVGNTEAFF | TGTGCCAGCACTACAGTAGGGAACACTGAAGCTTTCTTT
- | TRBJ2-5 | TRBV10-3 | - | CAISGQGAGETQYF | TGTGCCATCAGTGGACAGGGCGCGGGGGAGACCCAGTACTTC
TRBD2 | TRBJ2-1 | TRBV4-3 | - | CASSPTSEGHNEQFF | TGCGCCAGCAGCCCTACTAGCGAGGGCCACAATGAGCAGTTCTTC
TRBD1 | TRBJ1-2 | TRBV5-4 | - | CASSQNPTGTNYGYTF | TGTGCCAGCAGCCAGAACCCGACAGGGACTAACTATGGCTACACCTTC
TRBD1 | TRBJ2-7 | TRBV7-2 | - | CASSSIQGAGYEQYF | TGTGCCAGCAGCTCCATACAGGGGGCAGGCTACGAGCAGTACTTC
TRBD1 | TRBJ1-6 | TRBV6-1 | - | CASRMTGPINSPLHF | TGTGCCAGCAGAATGACAGGGCCCATTAATTCACCCCTCCACTTT
- | TRBJ1-2 | TRBV4-2 | - | CASSQEAFRSGNYGYTF | TGTGCCAGCAGCCAAGAGGCGTTCAGGTCAGGGAACTATGGCTACACCTTC
- | TRBJ1-3 | TRBV7-3 | - | CASSLSGGVSGNTIYF | TGTGCCAGCAGCTTATCGGGGGGAGTCTCTGGAAACACCATATATTTT
TRBD1 | TRBJ1-5 | TRBV2 | - | CASSDRARGSQPQHF | TGTGCCAGCAGTGATCGGGCCAGGGGGAGTCAGCCCCAGCATTTT
- | TRBJ1-4 | TRBV19 | - | CASSIRPLAGEKLFF | TGTGCCAGTAGTATTAGACCCCTTGCAGGTGAAAAACTGTTTTTT
- | TRBJ2-7 | TRBV4-1 | few | CASSQEGGIYYEQYF | TGCGCCAGCAGCCAAGAAGGAGGGATCTACTACGAGCAGTACTTC
TRBD2 | TRBJ2-1 | TRBV7-9 | - | CASSLGLAGFEGSYNEQFF | TGTGCCAGCAGCTTAGGGTTAGCGGGCTTCGAAGGATCCTACAATGAGCAGTTCTTC
TRBD2 | TRBJ2-2 | TRBV7-2 | few | CASSPGGTGELFF | TGTGCCAGCAGCCCGGGAGGAACCGGGGAGCTGTTTTTT
- | TRBJ2-3 | TRBV16 | - | CASSQSVAGTDTQYF | TGTGCCAGCAGCCAATCTGTAGCAGGGACAGATACGCAGTATTTT
- | TRBJ1-1 | TRBV29-1 | - | CSVDLPEAFF | TGCAGCGTTGATCTTCCGGAAGCTTTCTTT
- | TRBJ2-2 | TRBV19 | - | CASSILATGELFF | TGTGCCAGTAGTATACTAGCGACCGGGGAGCTGTTTTTT
TRBD2 | TRBJ2-5 | TRBV27 | few | CASSLTGTSGGETQYF | TGTGCCAGCAGTTTAACCGGGACTAGCGGGGGAGAGACCCAGTACTTC
- | TRBJ1-2 | TRBV7-7 | - | CASSLIKIGRFPGGYTF | TGTGCCAGCAGCTTAATTAAGATCGGGCGCTTTCCGGGGGGCTACACCTTC
- | TRBJ1-6 | TRBV9 | - | CASSASDTNSPLHF | TGTGCCAGCAGCGCCTCGGACACTAATTCACCCCTCCACTTT
TRBD2 | TRBJ2-1 | TRBV5-4 | once | CASSFSGLAHNEQFF | TGTGCCAGCAGCTTTTCCGGACTAGCCCACAATGAGCAGTTCTTC
TRBD1 | TRBJ1-2 | TRBV7-9 | - | CASSPTGGAGGYTF | TGTGCCAGCAGCCCCACAGGGGGCGCCGGTGGCTACACCTTC
TRBD2 | TRBJ2-1 | TRBV23-1 | - | CASSVHQFLAGGYNEQFF | TGCGCCAGCAGTGTCCACCAGTTCCTAGCGGGGGGTTACAATGAGCAGTTCTTC
TRBD1 | TRBJ2-2 | TRBV15 | - | CATSSQGSPVANTGELFF | TGTGCCACCAGCTCACAGGGGAGCCCAGTCGCGAACACCGGGGAGCTGTTTTTT
TRBD2 | TRBJ2-3 | TRBV29-1 | - | CSALTSASGGLPLSTDTQYF | TGCAGCGCCTTGACTTCGGCTAGCGGGGGATTACCTCTAAGCACAGATACGCAGTATTTT
TRBD1 | TRBJ2-4 | TRBV7-6 | - | CASSGRDRGSIQYF | TGTGCCAGCAGCGGAAGGGACAGGGGGTCCATTCAGTACTTC
TRBD1 | TRBJ1-2 | TRBV27 | - | CASSPGTGGVDGYTF | TGTGCCAGCAGTCCCGGGACAGGGGGAGTTGATGGCTACACCTTC
TRBD1 | TRBJ2-5 | TRBV9 | - | CASSPGQNNQETQYF | TGTGCCAGCAGCCCGGGACAGAACAATCAAGAGACCCAGTACTTC
- | TRBJ1-2 | TRBV4-3 | - | CASSQGPSPYGYTF | TGCGCCAGCAGCCAAGGCCCGAGCCCTTATGGCTACACCTTC
- | TRBJ2-1 | TRBV4-1 | few | CASSHYRDPYNEQFF | TGCGCCAGCAGCCATTACAGGGACCCCTACAATGAGCAGTTCTTC
- | TRBJ1-5 | TRBV30 | few | CAWSPGPYSNQPQHF | TGTGCCTGGAGTCCCGGTCCATATAGCAATCAGCCCCAGCATTTT
TRBD1 | TRBJ2-2 | TRBV29-1 | - | CSVRGTDNTGELFF | TGCAGCGTTAGAGGGACAGACAACACCGGGGAGCTGTTTTTT
TRBD1 | TRBJ2-7 | TRBV7-9 | - | CASSRTGGVPEQYF | TGTGCCAGCAGTAGGACAGGGGGGGTTCCCGAGCAGTACTTC
TRBD1 | TRBJ1-5 | TRBV19 | - | CASSISGQGRQPQHF | TGTGCCAGTAGTATTTCGGGACAGGGCCGTCAGCCCCAGCATTTT
- | TRBJ2-5 | TRBV7-7 | - | CASSLGRTVRKETQYF | TGTGCTAGCAGCTTAGGGAGGACAGTGCGAAAAGAGACCCAGTACTTC
TRBD1 | TRBJ2-7 | TRBV27 | once | CASSPGTGGGEQYF | TGTGCCAGCAGTCCCGGGACAGGGGGCGGCGAGCAGTACTTC
- | TRBJ1-3 | TRBV11-2 | - | CASSRGQAGAGNTIYF | TGTGCCAGCAGCCGAGGGCAGGCAGGGGCTGGAAACACCATATATTTT
- | TRBJ2-5 | TRBV6-1 | once | CASSEFGAGETQYF | TGTGCCAGCAGTGAATTTGGGGCAGGGGAGACCCAGTACTTC
- | TRBJ1-3 | TRBV5-4 | - | CASSVDNSGNTIYF | TGTGCCAGCAGCGTGGACAACTCTGGAAACACCATATATTTT
TRBD1 | TRBJ1-1 | TRBV2 | few | CASSGGRGRTEAFF | TGTGCCAGCAGTGGCGGCAGGGGGAGAACTGAAGCTTTCTTT
TRBD2 | TRBJ2-5 | TRBV5-1 | - | CASSLLGGGAQETQYF | TGCGCCAGCAGCTTGTTGGGCGGGGGGGCCCAAGAGACCCAGTACTTC
- | TRBJ2-5 | TRBV7-9 | - | CASSPRGGRYQETQYF | TGTGCCAGCAGCCCGAGGGGGGGCCGATACCAAGAGACCCAGTACTTC